These 32 T cell receptor beta chains were sequenced from one sample in a study of blood T cell repertoires in COVID-19. The table came from immunoSEQ multiplex PCR; TCRdb's copy has only in-frame clones and leaves some out. This table holds 150,000 to 200,000 clones, approximately 80% found once. Input material: peripheral blood. These receptors came from a man aged 45-60 years who had recovered from COVID-19.

At least ten counts were recorded for this clone. J is TRBJ2-2 and V is TRBV29-1; TRBD2 matches 13 bases. Germline V gives CDR1 SQVTM, CDR2 ANQGSEA. Unmatched junction bases numbered 5, after V lost 6 bases and J lost 4 bases. The CDR3 runs 15 residues. The chain's CDR3 is CSVGTSGKGTGELFF. CDR3 nucleotides: TGCAGCGTAGGGACTAGCGGGAAGGGCACCGGGGAGCTGTTTTTT.

The chain has TRBV18 and TRBJ1-1; TRBD1 is a possible D gene (5 bases). Germline CDR1 and CDR2: KGHSH and LQKENI. The CDR3 loop spans 14 amino acids. V gave up 4 bases and J gave up 2 bases, with 11 bases separating them. DNA of the CDR3: TGTGCCAGCTCACTTCCGACAGAAAACACTGAAGCTTTCTTT. As protein: CASSLPTENTEAFF.

The chain combines TRBV19 with TRBJ1-2; perhaps TRBD1 as D (5 bases). Deletions cut 7 bases from V and 1 base from J, with 19 bases between. The CDR3 length is 16 residues. The germline CDR1 and CDR2 sequences are LNHDA and SQIVND (reference sequence). In DNA form, the CDR3 reads TGTGCCAGTACCCCAGTCGGGTGGGGCGTTAACTATGGCTACACCTTC. This translates into CASTPVGWGVNYGYTF. Full variable domain (missing parts from reference TRBV19 and TRBJ1-2): DGGITQSPKYLFRKEGQNVTLSCEQNLNHDAMYWYRQDPGQGLRLIYYSQIVNDFQKGDIAEGYSVSREKKESFPLTVTSAQKNPTAFYLCASTPVGWGVNYGYTFGSGTRLTVV.

The chain is built from TRBV27 and TRBJ2-5; TRBD1 matches at 9 bases. The V segment lost 5 bases and the J segment 2 bases; nucleotides outside the gene matches: 9. The V gene's germline CDR1 is MNHEY and CDR2 SMNVEV (reference sequence). The CDR3 runs to 16 residues. For the CDR3, the DNA is TGTGCCAGCAGTACACGGACAGGGGCCGATCAAGAGACCCAGTACTTC. Protein product: CASSTRTGADQETQYF.

The V gene is TRBV6-5, the J gene TRBJ2-5; D may be TRBD2 (5 bases). The CDR3 runs 11 residues. CDR1 is MNHEY and CDR2 is SVGAGI in the germline V gene. The germline V and J ends were trimmed by 5 bases and 5 bases, with 6 bases remaining between them. The CDR3 sequence: CASSRRETQYF. Written as DNA, the CDR3 is TGTGCCAGCAGTAGGAGGGAGACCCAGTACTTC.

This clone appeared a few times. The chain has TRBV14 and TRBJ2-7; 14 nucleotides match TRBD2. Germline-derived CDR1 and CDR2 are SGHDN and FVKESK. This CDR3 spans 19 amino acids. The ends lost 0 bases at V and 1 base at J; junction bases unmatched: 8. The CDR3 coding sequence is TGTGCCAGCAGCCAAGAAATCGGGACTAGCGGGAGTTTTTCCTACGAGCAGTACTTC. Its translation is CASSQEIGTSGSFSYEQYF.

The chain carries TRBV4-3 and TRBJ2-7, with D possibly being TRBD1 (5 bases). The V gene lost 4 bases and the J gene lost 5 bases, with 12 bases spanning the gap. Germline V gene sequence: CDR1 LGHNA, CDR2 YSLEER. The CDR3 sequence is 13 residues long. The CDR3 coding sequence is TGCGCCAGCAGCCGAAAGGGGTCGGACGAGCAGTACTTC. Residues: CASSRKGSDEQYF.

This chain connects TRBV6-5 to TRBJ2-7, with D perhaps matching TRBD1 (6 bases). This CDR3 has 15 amino acids. Germline CDR1 MNHEY, CDR2 SVGAGI. Trimming took off 2 bases at V and 0 bases at J, with 11 bases between the two ends. In DNA form, the CDR3 reads TGTGCCAGCAGTTACCTAACAGGGAGCTCCTACGAGCAGTACTTC. It encodes CASSYLTGSSYEQYF.

The chain recombines TRBV25-1 with TRBJ2-1, with 10 positions matching TRBD2. The CDR3 consists of 15 residues. Unmatched junction bases numbered 13, after V lost 7 bases and J lost 10 bases. Germline values: CDR1 MGHDK, CDR2 SYGVNS. Here the CDR3 DNA reads TGTGCCAGCAAGCAGCCGGGACTAGCGATCGACGAGCAGTTCTTC. Translating it yields CASKQPGLAIDEQFF.

The chain uses TRBV7-3 and TRBJ2-2, with no clear D. CDR3 length equals 15 residues. Per the germline V gene, CDR1 is SGHTA and CDR2 is FQGTGA. Trimming stripped 1 base from V and 7 bases from J, with 13 bases between. CDR3 sequence: CASSLRGDPVGELFF. The DNA for the CDR3 is TGTGCCAGCAGCTTAAGAGGTGATCCCGTCGGGGAGCTGTTTTTT.

Written as DNA, the CDR3 is TGTGCCAGCAGTTTACTCACAGGGGGTATCGAGCAGTACTTC. Amino acid sequence: CASSLLTGGIEQYF. The V gene is TRBV27, the J gene TRBJ2-7; 8 bases map to TRBD1. The CDR3 spans 14 residues. V lost 2 bases and J lost 6; bases outside the gene matches: 6. Germline V gene lookup returns CDR1 MNHEY and CDR2 SMNVEV (reference sequence).

The chain uses TRBV28 and TRBJ2-5, with D possibly matching TRBD1 (6 bases). Trimming stripped 4 bases from V and 2 bases from J, with 14 bases between. The CDR3 length is 15 residues. Germline V gene lookup returns CDR1 MDHEN and CDR2 SYDVKM. The DNA of the CDR3 is TGTGCCAGCAGTTCCCTACAGGGCTTGCAAGAGACCCAGTACTTC. As protein: CASSSLQGLQETQYF.

This clone was detected a few times. The rearrangement uses TRBV24-1 and TRBJ2-1; D is possibly TRBD2 (6 bases). The CDR3 consists of 14 residues. Germline CDR1 reads KGHDR; CDR2 reads SFDVKD. Trimming pared 4 bases from V and 3 bases from J, leaving 9 bases between. The CDR3 loop is CATSDPSVYNEQFF. Here the CDR3 DNA reads TGTGCCACCAGTGACCCTAGCGTCTACAATGAGCAGTTCTTC.

The V call is TRBV19, the J call TRBJ1-2; 9 nucleotides match TRBD1. The ends lost 5 bases at V and 4 bases at J; junction bases unmatched: 17. CDR3 length: 18 amino acids. Germline V CDR1 and CDR2: LNHDA, SQIVND (reference sequence). This CDR3 is CASSPWVNGQGKFYGYTF. CDR3 DNA sequence: TGTGCCAGTAGTCCCTGGGTTAACGGACAGGGGAAGTTCTATGGCTACACCTTC.

J is TRBJ1-1 and V is TRBV30; 7 bases line up with TRBD1. Germline CDR1 is GTSNPN and CDR2 is SVGIG (reference sequence). The CDR3 is 14 residues long. With V trimmed by 3 bases and J by 1 base, 5 bases remained unmatched. This CDR3 reads CAWSGQVQNTEAFF. CDR3 sequence (DNA): TGTGCCTGGAGCGGACAGGTTCAGAACACTGAAGCTTTCTTT. The variable domain in full, completed from reference TRBV30 and TRBJ1-1, reads SQTIHQWPATLVQPVGSPLSLECTVEGTSNPNLYWYRQAAGRGLQLLFYSVGIGQISSEVPQNLSASRPQDRQFILSSKKLLLSDSGFYLCAWSGQVQNTEAFFGQGTRLTVV.

This clone was observed a handful of times. V is TRBV19 and J is TRBJ2-1; 12 nucleotides match TRBD2. The CDR3 is 20 amino acids. From germline, CDR1 is LNHDA and CDR2 SQIVND (reference sequence). V lost 1 base, J lost 7 bases, and 17 bases stayed unmatched. CDR3 in DNA: TGTGCCAGTAGTATAGCACATAATCTCTCGACTAGCGGGAGTAGAAATGAGCAGTTCTTC. This translates into CASSIAHNLSTSGSRNEQFF.

J is TRBJ2-2 and V is TRBV2, with a weak D call TRBD1 (6 bases). The CDR3 loop spans 13 amino acids. CDR1 SNHLY and CDR2 FYNNEI come from the germline V gene. V lost 9 bases, J lost 5 bases, and 13 bases lay in between. CDR3 region: CARQGQGTGELFF. CDR3 bases: TGTGCCAGACAGGGTCAGGGGACCGGGGAGCTGTTTTTT.

The chain joins TRBV15 to TRBJ1-3, with D tentatively TRBD1 (5 bases). CDR3 size: 15 residues. Trimming stripped 4 bases from V and 1 base from J, with 11 bases between. Per the germline V gene, CDR1 is LNHNV and CDR2 is YYDKDF (reference sequence). The CDR3 DNA reads as TGTGCCACCAGCAACCCTGCAGGGTCTGGAAACACCATATATTTT. Residues: CATSNPAGSGNTIYF.

The chain couples TRBV18 to TRBJ2-7; 10 bases agree with TRBD2. Trimming took 5 bases from V and 5 from J; bases not matched to a gene: 12. The V gene's germline CDR1 is KGHSH and CDR2 LQKENI. This CDR3 is built from 16 residues. The CDR3 nucleotides are TGTGCCAGCTCAAGCCTAGCGGGAGTACGATCCCACGAGCAGTACTTC. This encodes CASSSLAGVRSHEQYF.

The chain joins TRBV12-5 to TRBJ1-1, with TRBD1 matching over 7 bases. The germline V gene encodes CDR1 LGHNT and CDR2 FRNRAP. V lost 3 bases to trimming and J lost 3 bases; unmatched junction nucleotides: 19. CDR3 length equals 19 residues. This CDR3 reads CASGFDGTDVRSGDTEAFF. In DNA, the CDR3 is TGTGCTAGTGGTTTTGACGGGACAGACGTTCGGTCTGGGGACACTGAAGCTTTCTTT.

The genes are TRBV2 and TRBJ2-7; D not resolved. This CDR3 is built from 12 residues. CDR1 is SNHLY and CDR2 is FYNNEI in the germline V gene. The germline V and J ends were trimmed by 2 bases and 2 bases, with 4 bases remaining between them. CDR3 DNA: TGTGCCAGCAGTGAACTTGCCTACGAGCAGTACTTC. Its protein product is CASSELAYEQYF.

The genes are TRBV18 and TRBJ1-2; 8 bases fit TRBD1. The CDR3 spans 14 residues. J gave up 8 bases and V 3 bases, and 8 bases lay outside the gene matches. The V gene's germline CDR1 is KGHSH and CDR2 LQKENI. Written as DNA, the CDR3 is TGTGCCAGCTCACCTGTACAGACAGGGGTCGGCTACACCTTC. Translating it yields CASSPVQTGVGYTF.

J is TRBJ2-2 and V is TRBV5-5, with 12 bases fitting TRBD2. Germline loops: CDR1 SGHKS, CDR2 YYEKEE (reference sequence). Trimming took 2 bases from V and 4 from J; bases not matched to a gene: 15. The CDR3 is made up of 20 amino acids. The DNA of the CDR3 is TGTGCCAGCAGCTTCACTAGCGGGAGGTCCACGGGGGTTGGCACCGGGGAGCTGTTTTTT. It is translated as CASSFTSGRSTGVGTGELFF.

The chain couples TRBV2 to TRBJ1-1; D may be TRBD1 (6 bases). Germline CDR1 reads SNHLY; CDR2 reads FYNNEI. The V end lost 8 bases, the J end lost 0 bases, and 13 bases lay between the germline ends. This CDR3 has 14 residues. CDR3 sequence: CASQKRTVNTEAFF. In DNA form, the CDR3 reads TGTGCCAGCCAGAAGCGGACAGTGAACACTGAAGCTTTCTTT.

This rearrangement joins TRBV7-9 to TRBJ1-5; D might be TRBD1 (5 bases). The CDR3 totals 13 residues. Germline V CDR1 and CDR2: SEHNR, FQNEAQ (reference sequence). V was shortened by 5 bases and J by 7 bases, with 12 bases between the two germline ends. The CDR3 loop reads CASSPSGFQPQHF. The CDR3 DNA sequence: TGTGCCAGCAGCCCTTCAGGGTTCCAGCCCCAGCATTTT. The complete variable domain, with remaining parts taken from reference TRBV7-9 and TRBJ1-5, reads DTGVSQNPRHKITKRGQNVTFRCDPISEHNRLYWYRQTLGQGPEFLTYFQNEAQLEKSRLLSDRFSAERPKGSFSTLEIQRTEQGDSAMYLCASSPSGFQPQHFGDGTRLSIL.

A single count supports this clone. The CDR3 region has the DNA TGTGCCAGCAGCCAAGATCTTATAGGGGCAAGCTCTGGAAACACCATATATTTT. Amino acid sequence: CASSQDLIGASSGNTIYF. This chain connects TRBV14 to TRBJ1-3, with D perhaps matching TRBD1 (5 bases). This CDR3 region has 18 residues. Germline V gene sequence: CDR1 SGHDN, CDR2 FVKESK. The V end lost 0 bases, the J end lost 0 bases, and 15 bases lay between the germline ends. Full variable domain (rest looked up from reference TRBV14 and TRBJ1-3): EAGVTQFPSHSVIEKGQTVTLRCDPISGHDNLYWYRRVMGKEIKFLLHFVKESKQDESGMPNNRFLAERTGGTYSTLKVQPAELEDSGVYFCASSQDLIGASSGNTIYFGEGSWLTVV.

V usage is TRBV24-1 and J usage is TRBJ1-2, with D unclear. Germline V CDR1 and CDR2: KGHDR, SFDVKD. The CDR3 loop spans 9 amino acids. V was pared by 9 bases and J by 5 bases, with 3 bases between. The CDR3 reads CATHYGYTF. In nucleotides, the CDR3 is TGTGCCACCCATTATGGCTACACCTTC.

This chain joins TRBV7-2 and TRBJ2-1; 7 bases align to TRBD2. CDR3 size: 16 residues. Germline V gene data show CDR1 as SGHTA and CDR2 as FQGNSA. The V gene end was trimmed by 3 bases and the J gene end by 4 bases; junction bases not matched to a gene: 9. CDR3 region: CASSFDGSSGYNEQFF. In nucleotides, the CDR3 is TGTGCCAGCAGCTTCGATGGGTCTAGCGGATACAATGAGCAGTTCTTC.

Only one count was recorded for this clone. The rearrangement joins TRBV30 to TRBJ2-1; D is perhaps TRBD2 (7 bases). Germline V lookup: CDR1 GTSNPN, CDR2 SVGIG (reference sequence). CDR3 length: 13 amino acids. Trimming took 1 base from V and 9 from J, leaving 13 bases between them. CDR3 bases: TGTGCCTGGAGTGGTAGGGGGGGCCGTGAGCAGTTCTTC. It specifies CAWSGRGGREQFF.

The rearrangement links TRBV30 to TRBJ1-5, with a possible D match to TRBD1 (5 bases). Per the germline V gene, CDR1 is GTSNPN and CDR2 is SVGIG (reference sequence). V lost 0 bases, J lost 6 bases, and 9 bases lay in between. This CDR3 spans 13 amino acids. CDR3 sequence: CAWSVSGFQPQHF. The CDR3 bases are TGTGCCTGGAGTGTATCAGGGTTTCAGCCCCAGCATTTT.

The V and J genes are TRBV30 and TRBJ1-6, with 8 bases fitting TRBD1. CDR1 and CDR2 (germline): GTSNPN, SVGIG (reference sequence). The CDR3 contains 17 residues. V lost 2 bases to trimming and J lost 7 bases; unmatched junction nucleotides: 13. DNA of the CDR3: TGTGCCTGGAGTCCCTGGGACAGGTTAGGGTCAAATTCACCCCTCCACTTT. Amino acids: CAWSPWDRLGSNSPLHF.

CDR3: CASSLQSRNTIYF. Here the CDR3 DNA reads TGTGCCAGCAGCCTCCAGTCCAGAAACACCATATATTTT. This chain connects TRBV7-2 to TRBJ1-3; D uncertain. The germline V gene encodes CDR1 SGHTA and CDR2 FQGNSA. This CDR3 spans 13 amino acids. Trimming took 5 bases from V and 5 from J, leaving 10 bases between them.